Listed here are 8 T cell receptor beta chains from one sample, sequenced in a study of blood T cells in healthy people across ages. PCR was performed a second time for about 7 to 11 cycles using a sample-barcoded 5' primer and a J-beta primer mix. From the 5' RACE reads, TCRdb called clonotypes with MiXCR, one entry per CDR3 protein. The sample lists about 680,000 distinct CDR3 sequences; over 45% were seen once. The sample was blood. These receptors were taken from a woman aged 55-75 years in good health.

The CDR3 DNA reads TGTGCCAGCAGCTTAGGGGGCCTAGGGCCCCAGCATTTT. Protein: CASSLGGLGPQHF. The chain uses TRBV7-2 and TRBJ1-5; a weak D match, TRBD1 (5 bases). CDR1 is SGHTA, CDR2 FQGNSA, per germline. CDR3 length: 13 residues. V was pared by 1 base and J by 9 bases, with 10 bases between.

This clonotype was seen a handful of times. The chain uses TRBV14 and TRBJ2-3; the D is unclear. Between the trimmed V and J ends, which lost 1 base and 0 bases, there was a span of 11 bases. This CDR3 is 16 amino acids long. The germline gives CDR1 SGHDN, CDR2 FVKESK. The DNA for the CDR3 is TGTGCCAGCAGCCAAGTGGGTAGCACTAGCACAGATACGCAGTATTTT. Translating it yields CASSQVGSTSTDTQYF.

This chain joins TRBV9 and TRBJ1-4, with TRBD1 identical over 10 bases. With 2 bases clipped from V and 8 bases from J, the junction kept 3 bases outside the gene matches. Germline V CDR1 and CDR2: SGDLS, YYNGEE. The CDR3 totals 14 residues. The CDR3 region has the DNA TGTGCCAGCAGCGTTGGGACAGGGGACGAAAAACTGTTTTTT. It encodes CASSVGTGDEKLFF.

The chain carries TRBV5-6 and TRBJ2-6; a weak D match, TRBD1 (6 bases). The CDR3 runs 18 residues. The germline CDR1 and CDR2 sequences are SGHDT and YYEEEE. Between the trimmed V and J ends, which lost 2 bases and 0 bases, there was a span of 15 bases. CDR3 in DNA: TGTGCCAGCAGCTTAAGGGGGTTGGGAAGCTCTGGGGCCAACGTCCTGACTTTC. It encodes CASSLRGLGSSGANVLTF.

As regards this clonotype: At one of its ends the junction is not consistent with the germline gene, which may arise from a read error. The chain carries TRBV6-5 and TRBJ1-2; D call uncertain. This CDR3 spans 13 amino acids. In germline, CDR1 is MNHEY, CDR2 SVGAGI. CDR3 in amino acids: CASSDSGMPGYTF. DNA of the CDR3: TGTGCCAGCAGTGACTCAGGAATGCCTGGCTACACCTTC.

In DNA, the CDR3 is TGCAGTGCAGCACCGGGACTAGTAACAGATACGCAGTATTTT. Its translation: CSAAPGLVTDTQYF. V and J are TRBV20-1 and TRBJ2-3; 8 positions match TRBD2. In germline, CDR1 is DFQATT, CDR2 SNEGSKA (reference sequence). The CDR3 sequence is 14 residues long. J was trimmed by 3 bases and V by 6 bases; bases with no gene match: 8.

Regarding this clonotype: Germline and junction disagree at one end, which may indicate a read error. The V gene is TRBV6-5, the J gene TRBJ2-1; tentatively, D is TRBD2 (5 bases). Germline CDR1 is MNHEY and CDR2 is SVGAGI. CDR3 length: 16 residues. CDR3 sequence: CASRLGGRASYNKQFF. In DNA form, the CDR3 reads TGTGCCAGCAGGCTAGGTGGGAGAGCCTCCTACAATAAGCAGTTCTTC.

The chain links TRBV2 to TRBJ1-1; no definite D call. The germline gives CDR1 SNHLY, CDR2 FYNNEI. V lost 6 bases and J lost 3, with 11 bases in between. This CDR3 is 13 amino acids long. The CDR3 here is CASSWAADTEAFF. CDR3 DNA sequence: TGTGCCAGCAGCTGGGCTGCGGACACTGAAGCTTTCTTT.